This T cell receptor beta chain is from a study of CD8 T cells in ankylosing spondylitis. Study findings and constraints: Significantly higher representation of disease-linked clones was reported for matched ankylosing spondylitis synovial fluid. Relatively scarce in peripheral blood, disease-linked clones were CD8+. Typical of ankylosing spondylitis blood, it appeared, was a TCR beta motif of about eight highly homologous variants.

Comment on this clonotype: Its antigen is as yet unknown.

The CDR3 sequence is 15 residues long. Germline CDR1 DFQATT, CDR2 SNEGSKA (reference sequence). The germline V and J ends were trimmed by 5 bases and 5 bases, with 21 bases remaining between them. TCRdb re-derived calls from the 5' RACE reads in MiXCR, one entry per CDR3 protein. Of 200,000 to 250,000 distinct CDR3 sequences listed, 7% to 10% are singletons. The specimen sequenced was blood, either unsorted or a sorted T cell fraction (not recorded which). The chain carries TRBV20-1 and TRBJ2-5; D may be TRBD1 (6 bases). The source is a female donor with ankylosing spondylitis or in good health (not recorded which). CDR3: CSARLPLGQGETQYF. The CDR3 nucleotides read TGCAGTGCTCGTCTCCCGCTTGGGCAGGGGGAGACCCAGTACTTC.